This T cell receptor (beta chain) was observed in a study of T-cell memory formation after mild COVID-19 listed by TCRdb under 2021. Broadly, across the study: TCR sequence clusters from the two donors were found to be largely donor specific. T-cell clones expanding and contracting after mild COVID-19 in a couple of donors were tracked by longitudinal TCRalpha and TCRbeta repertoire sequencing. The cohort was made up of two young adult volunteers, one female and one male, who were previously healthy.

Here is what the overall study found, with its caveats: Some responding clones were detected in pre-infection memory, which suggested that pre-existing cross-reactive memory T cells had joined the SARS-CoV-2 response. Clones that contracted from day 15 to 85 showed balanced CD4/CD8 phenotypes, whereas a second wave of clones that expanded from day 15 to 37 leaned towards CD4+. Whether the second-wave clones peaking on day 37 were SARS-CoV-2 specific was not confirmed. The study covered only a couple of mild cases, and larger cohorts including severe cases with pre-infection samples were considered necessary. Contracting CD4+ clones were located mainly in the CM and EM memory subsets, whereas CD8+ clones were found to be enriched in EMRA.

Sequencing was performed on an Illumina NovaSeq 6000. TCRalpha and TCRbeta cDNA libraries were constructed by 5'RACE with constant-segment primers, with sample barcodes and unique molecular identifiers being introduced. RNA was extracted from every sample with Trizol reagent. Library amplification was performed in two PCR steps, and a second sample barcode and Illumina TruSeq adapters were introduced in the second step. The libraries were sequenced on an Illumina NovaSeq using 2 x 150 bp paired-end reads. The authors' analysis ran thus. Reads were demultiplexed and collapsed into UMI-guided consensus sequences with migec v1.2.7. Using mixcr v2.1.11, UMI consensuses were aligned to TRA and TRB V and J templates and then assembled into clonotypes. A clonotype was counted as expanded or contracted only when both edgeR and NoisET called the clonotype significant, with the noise models trained on biological replicates. For edgeR calls, the thresholds were a false discovery rate-adjusted p below 0.01 and a log2 fold-change of 1. As an exploratory analysis of dynamics, PCA with hierarchical clustering was applied to max-normalized trajectories of the 1000 most abundant clonotypes. The CD4 or CD8 phenotype of responding clones was assigned using the separately sequenced CD4+ and CD8+ repertoires. TCRdb reprocessing: public reads trimmed at Q25 with fastp, clones called with MiXCR, in-frame beta chains kept. Entries that share a CDR3 protein sequence are merged under the most common genes and DNA. Here the V and J calls rest on TCRdb's processing, not on the authors' analysis. A total of fewer than 350,000 distinct CDR3 sequences appear in this sample, approximately 15% of them only once. In total, the top ten clones hold about 20% of the sample.

Ficoll-Paque density gradient centrifugation was used to isolate PBMCs. The germline V gene sets CDR1 to MNHEY and CDR2 to SVGAGI. The CDR3 sequence holds 16 residues, the cysteine and phenylalanine included. Of all the DNA, just the CDR3 is kept, 48 bases in frame from base 1. Deletion took 0 bases off V and 7 bases off J, with a span of 13 bases between the germline ends. Regarding this clonotype: The clone's antigen remains unknown. The record has no base qualities; no much larger clone is one base away.

This sequence originates from a man between 18 and 29 years old who had mild COVID-19 (a few samples of this study predate the infection). The sample titles of this study are shuffled in the database, so cell type and time point are left out; the donor was told from shared clones. The rearranged segments are TRBV6-5 and TRBJ1-6; TRBD1 might be the D gene, on 5 matching bases. The sequenced sample consisted of PBMCs or a T cell subset sorted from them (not recorded which). The CDR3 in this case is CASSYSIGRGNSPLHF. The DNA sequence reads TGTGCCAGCAGTTACTCGATCGGGCGGGGGAATTCACCCCTCCACTTT.